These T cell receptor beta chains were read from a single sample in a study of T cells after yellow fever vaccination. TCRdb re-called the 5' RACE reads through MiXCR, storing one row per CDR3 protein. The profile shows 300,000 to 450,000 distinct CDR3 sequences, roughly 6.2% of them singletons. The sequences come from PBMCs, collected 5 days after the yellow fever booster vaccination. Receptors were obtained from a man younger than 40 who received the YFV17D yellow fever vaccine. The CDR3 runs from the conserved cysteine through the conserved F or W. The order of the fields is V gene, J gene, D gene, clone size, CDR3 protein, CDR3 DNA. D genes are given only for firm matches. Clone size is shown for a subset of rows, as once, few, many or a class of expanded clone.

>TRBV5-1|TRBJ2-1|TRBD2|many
CASRTSEYNEQFF
TGCGCCAGCCGGACTAGCGAGTACAATGAGCAGTTCTTC
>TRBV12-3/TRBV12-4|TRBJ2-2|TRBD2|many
CASSWGTSENTGELFF
TGTGCCAGCAGTTGGGGGACTAGCGAAAACACCGGGGAGCTGTTTTTT
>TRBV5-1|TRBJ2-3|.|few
CASSFPGQTTDTQYF
TGCGCCAGCAGCTTCCCAGGGCAAACCACAGATACGCAGTATTTT
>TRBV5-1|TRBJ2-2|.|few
CASSLNGMAGELFF
TGCGCCAGCAGCTTAAACGGGATGGCCGGGGAGCTGTTTTTT
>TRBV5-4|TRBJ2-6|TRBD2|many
CASSFSGTPAGANVLTF
TGTGCCAGCAGCTTTAGCGGGACGCCCGCGGGGGCCAACGTCCTGACTTTC
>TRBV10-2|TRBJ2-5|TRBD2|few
CASSATSGSSRETQYF
TGCGCCAGCAGTGCAACTAGCGGGAGTTCCAGGGAGACCCAGTACTTC
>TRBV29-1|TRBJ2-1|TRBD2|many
CSGQSGSSYNEQFF
TGCAGCGGTCAAAGCGGGAGCTCCTACAATGAGCAGTTCTTC
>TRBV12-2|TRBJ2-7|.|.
CASRKQDLAPYEQYF
TGTGCAAGTCGCAAACAGGATCTTGCACCCTACGAGCAGTACTTC
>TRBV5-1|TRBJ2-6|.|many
CASSLVPSGANVLTF
TGTGCCAGCAGCTTGGTCCCCTCTGGGGCCAACGTCCTGACTTTC
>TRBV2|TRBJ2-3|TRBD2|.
CASCRLAGGVDTQYF
TGTGCCAGCTGCCGACTAGCGGGAGGCGTAGATACGCAGTATTTT
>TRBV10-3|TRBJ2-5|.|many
CAIAEARETQYF
TGTGCCATCGCGGAGGCGAGGGAGACCCAGTACTTC
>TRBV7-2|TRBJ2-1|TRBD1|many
CASSLALPGTGGRNEQFF
TGTGCCAGCAGCTTAGCCTTACCCGGGACAGGGGGTCGCAATGAGCAGTTCTTC
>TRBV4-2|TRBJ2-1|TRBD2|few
CASSQDLAGGVYNEQFF
TGTGCCAGCAGCCAAGATCTCGCGGGGGGGGTGTACAATGAGCAGTTCTTC
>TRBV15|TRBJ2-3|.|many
CATSSHSGYTDTQYF
TGTGCCACCAGCTCCCATTCGGGGTACACAGATACGCAGTATTTT
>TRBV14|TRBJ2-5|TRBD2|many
CASSQERLAVFQETQYF
TGTGCCAGCAGCCAAGAAAGGCTAGCGGTTTTTCAAGAGACCCAGTACTTC
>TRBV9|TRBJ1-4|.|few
CASSVAQGGEKLFF
TGTGCCAGCAGCGTAGCGCAGGGCGGGGAAAAACTGTTTTTT
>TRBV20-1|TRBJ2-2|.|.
CSAHSGLLGELFF
TGCAGTGCTCATTCCGGCCTTCTCGGGGAGCTGTTTTTT
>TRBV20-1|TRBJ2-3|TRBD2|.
CSAGSSGTDTQYF
TGCAGTGCTGGTTCTAGCGGAACAGATACGCAGTATTTT
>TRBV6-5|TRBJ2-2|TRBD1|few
CASSYWGQGNTGELFF
TGTGCCAGCAGTTACTGGGGACAGGGTAACACCGGGGAGCTGTTTTTT
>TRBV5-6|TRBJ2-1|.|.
CASSKTLAPYNEQFF
TGTGCCAGCAGCAAGACCCTCGCCCCCTACAATGAGCAGTTCTTC
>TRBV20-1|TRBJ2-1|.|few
CSARVTGFESYNEQFF
TGCAGTGCTAGAGTAACGGGGTTCGAGTCCTACAATGAGCAGTTCTTC
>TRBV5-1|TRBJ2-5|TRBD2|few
CASSFRLAGEETQYF
TGCGCCAGCAGCTTCCGACTAGCGGGAGAAGAGACCCAGTACTTC
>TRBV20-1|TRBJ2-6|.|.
CSAPVRSGANVLTF
TGCAGTGCCCCAGTTCGCTCTGGGGCCAACGTCCTGACTTTC
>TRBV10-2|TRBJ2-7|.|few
CASSAGVPYEQYF
TGCGCCAGCAGTGCCGGGGTTCCCTACGAGCAGTACTTC
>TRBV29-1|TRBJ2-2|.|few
CSVDSTGELFF
TGCAGCGTCGACTCCACCGGGGAGCTGTTTTTT
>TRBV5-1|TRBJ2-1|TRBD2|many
CASRGGDEQFF
TGCGCCTCGCGGGGAGGGGATGAGCAGTTCTTC
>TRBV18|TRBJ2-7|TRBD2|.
CASSLNAGGPLKEQYF
TGTGCCAGCTCACTAAATGCGGGAGGCCCTCTCAAAGAGCAGTACTTC
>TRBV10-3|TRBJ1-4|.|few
CAISDRGGRNNEKLFF
TGTGCCATCAGTGACCGTGGGGGCCGGAATAATGAAAAACTGTTTTTT
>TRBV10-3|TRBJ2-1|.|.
CAISESTRIGEQFF
TGTGCCATCAGTGAGTCGACAAGGATTGGTGAGCAGTTCTTC
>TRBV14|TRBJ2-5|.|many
CASSRFGETQYF
TGTGCCAGCAGCCGCTTCGGGGAGACCCAGTACTTC
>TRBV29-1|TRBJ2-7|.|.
CSVSGRLFYEQNF
TGCAGCGTTTCAGGACGTCTTTTTTACGAGCAGAACTTC
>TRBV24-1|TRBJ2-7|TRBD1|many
CATSTQGSRTGKFHEQYF
TGTGCCACCAGTACCCAGGGCTCTCGGACAGGGAAGTTCCACGAGCAGTACTTC
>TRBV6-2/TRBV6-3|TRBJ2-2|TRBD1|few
CASSYGQGAWTGELFF
TGTGCCAGCAGTTACGGACAGGGGGCGTGGACCGGGGAGCTGTTTTTT
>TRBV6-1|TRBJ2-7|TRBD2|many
CASSEASAGGVYEQYF
TGTGCCAGCAGTGAAGCGTCGGCGGGAGGAGTTTACGAGCAGTACTTC
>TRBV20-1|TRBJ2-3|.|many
CSARIRQDTQYF
TGCAGTGCTAGAATTCGTCAAGATACGCAGTATTTT
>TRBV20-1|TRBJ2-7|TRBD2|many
CSASQRLAPNYEQYF
TGCAGTGCTTCCCAACGACTAGCGCCAAACTACGAGCAGTACTTC
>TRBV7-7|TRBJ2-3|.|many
CASSLGQHTDTQYF
TGTGCTAGCAGCTTAGGTCAGCACACAGATACGCAGTATTTT
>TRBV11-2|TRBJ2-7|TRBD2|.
CASSLVGAGTSGRHEQYF
TGTGCCAGCAGCTTAGTCGGCGCCGGGACTAGCGGGAGACACGAGCAGTACTTC
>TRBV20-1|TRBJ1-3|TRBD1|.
CSARGQGSYSGNTIYF
TGCAGTGCTAGAGGACAGGGGTCCTACTCTGGAAACACCATATATTTT
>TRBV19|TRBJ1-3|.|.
CASSRRAIYF
TGTGCCAGTAGTAGACGTGCCATATATTTT
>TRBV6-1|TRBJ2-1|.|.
CASSTAGIHYNEQFF
TGTGCCAGCAGCACCGCCGGGATCCACTACAATGAGCAGTTCTTC
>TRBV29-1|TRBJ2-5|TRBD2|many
CSVGKLAGAETQYF
TGCAGCGTAGGAAAACTAGCGGGGGCAGAGACCCAGTACTTC
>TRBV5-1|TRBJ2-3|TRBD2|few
CASSLTSGRAPTDTQYF
TGCGCCAGCAGCTTGACTAGCGGGAGGGCCCCGACAGATACGCAGTATTTT
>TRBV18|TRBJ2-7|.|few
CASSRPTGGTGEQYF
TGTGCCAGCTCACGTCCGACTGGGGGGACGGGCGAGCAGTACTTC
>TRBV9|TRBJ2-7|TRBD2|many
CASSVEAGGPVDEQYF
TGTGCCAGCAGCGTAGAAGCGGGAGGCCCAGTTGACGAGCAGTACTTC
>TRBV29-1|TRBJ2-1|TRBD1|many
CSVAPTGEQFF
TGCAGCGTTGCCCCGACAGGGGAGCAGTTCTTC
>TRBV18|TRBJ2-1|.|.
CASSPPGGLGNEQFF
TGTGCCAGCTCACCACCAGGGGGTTTGGGTAATGAGCAGTTCTTC
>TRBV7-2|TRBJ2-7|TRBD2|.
CASSPSSGTYEQYF
TGTGCCAGCAGCCCCTCTAGCGGAACCTACGAGCAGTACTTC
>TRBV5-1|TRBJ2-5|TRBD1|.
CASTSTGRETQYF
TGCGCCAGCACCTCGACAGGGCGGGAGACCCAGTACTTC
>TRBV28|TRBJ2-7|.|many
CASSRADYEQYF
TGTGCCAGCAGCCGGGCGGACTACGAGCAGTACTTC
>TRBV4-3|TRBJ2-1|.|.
CASSQDLPSTPYNEQFF
TGCGCCAGCAGCCAAGATTTGCCTAGCACCCCCTACAATGAGCAGTTCTTC
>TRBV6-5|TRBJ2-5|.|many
CASSFGYPPETQYF
TGTGCCAGCAGTTTCGGCTACCCTCCGGAGACCCAGTACTTC
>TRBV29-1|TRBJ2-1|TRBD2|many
CSVQQAGRASEQFF
TGCAGCGTTCAGCAGGCCGGGAGGGCGTCCGAGCAGTTCTTC
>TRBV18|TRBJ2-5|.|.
CASSWTQGQLETQYF
TGTGCCAGCTCCTGGACACAGGGCCAGTTAGAGACCCAGTACTTC
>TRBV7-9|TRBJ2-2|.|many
CASSFGRGLTNTGELFF
TGTGCCAGCAGCTTTGGTCGAGGCCTTACTAACACCGGGGAGCTGTTTTTT